This note documents a single T cell receptor beta chain sequence. The CDR3 consists of 14 residues. Germline assignment: CDR1 SGDLS and CDR2 YYNGEE. V lost 5 bases and J lost 2, with 11 bases in between. This entry comes from a study of blood T cell repertoires in COVID-19. About the study: Nucleic acid was either cDNA or gDNA, and it came from T cells, B-cell-depleted T cells, or PBMCs.

Profiled with immunoSEQ multiplex PCR; TCRdb holds only in-frame clones, not every one. The repertoire holds hundreds of thousands of clones, with roughly 86% as singletons. Source material: PBMCs or T cells enriched from blood (not recorded which). V is TRBV9 and J is TRBJ1-5; D gene uncertain. This sequence originates from a man in his forties in a cohort exposed to, infected with or recovered from COVID-19 (not recorded which). DNA of the CDR3: TGTGCCAGCAGTGTGACGCAGGGCAATCAGCCCCAGCATTTT. It specifies CASSVTQGNQPQHF.